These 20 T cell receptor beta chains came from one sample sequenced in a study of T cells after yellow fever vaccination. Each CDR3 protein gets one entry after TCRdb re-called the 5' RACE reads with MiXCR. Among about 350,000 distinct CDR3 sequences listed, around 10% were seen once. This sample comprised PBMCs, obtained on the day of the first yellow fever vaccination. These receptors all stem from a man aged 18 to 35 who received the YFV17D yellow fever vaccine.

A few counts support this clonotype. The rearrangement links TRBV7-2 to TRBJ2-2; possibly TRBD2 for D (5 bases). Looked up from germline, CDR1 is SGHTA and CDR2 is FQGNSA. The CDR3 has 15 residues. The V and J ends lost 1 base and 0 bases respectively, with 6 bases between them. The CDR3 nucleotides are TGTGCCAGCAGCTTAGAACTAGCGAACACCGGGGAGCTGTTTTTT. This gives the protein CASSLELANTGELFF.

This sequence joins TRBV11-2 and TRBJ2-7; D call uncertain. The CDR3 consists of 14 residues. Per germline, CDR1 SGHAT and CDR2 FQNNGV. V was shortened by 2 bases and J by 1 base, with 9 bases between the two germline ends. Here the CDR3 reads CASSLTHLSYEQYF. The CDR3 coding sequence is TGTGCCAGCAGCTTAACCCATTTGTCCTACGAGCAGTACTTC.

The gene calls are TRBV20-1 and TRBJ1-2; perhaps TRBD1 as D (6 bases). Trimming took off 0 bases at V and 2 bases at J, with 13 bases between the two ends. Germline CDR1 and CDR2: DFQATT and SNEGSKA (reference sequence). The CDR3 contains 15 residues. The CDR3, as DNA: TGCAGTGCTAGAGACCTCAACAGGGACAACTATGGCTACACCTTC. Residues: CSARDLNRDNYGYTF.

CDR3 sequence reads: CASSPGRPQRPQHF. In DNA, the CDR3 is TGTGCCAGCAGTCCGGGACGGCCGCAACGGCCCCAGCATTTT. This sequence joins TRBV28 and TRBJ1-5; possibly TRBD1 for D (5 bases). The V and J ends lost 5 bases and 9 bases respectively, with 17 bases between them. The CDR3 is made up of 14 amino acids. Germline V gene data show CDR1 as MDHEN and CDR2 as SYDVKM.

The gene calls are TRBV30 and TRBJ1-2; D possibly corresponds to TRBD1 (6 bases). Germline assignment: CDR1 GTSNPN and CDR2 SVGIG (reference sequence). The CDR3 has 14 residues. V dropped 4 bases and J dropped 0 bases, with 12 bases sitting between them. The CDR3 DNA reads TGTGCCTGGATACGCAAGGGGGCTAACTATGGCTACACCTTC. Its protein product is CAWIRKGANYGYTF.

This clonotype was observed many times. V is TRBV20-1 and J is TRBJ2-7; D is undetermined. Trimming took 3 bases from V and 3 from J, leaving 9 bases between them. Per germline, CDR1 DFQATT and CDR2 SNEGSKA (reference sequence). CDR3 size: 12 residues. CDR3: CSASPKSYEQYV. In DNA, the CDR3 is TGCAGTGCTAGTCCGAAGAGCTACGAGCAGTACGTC.

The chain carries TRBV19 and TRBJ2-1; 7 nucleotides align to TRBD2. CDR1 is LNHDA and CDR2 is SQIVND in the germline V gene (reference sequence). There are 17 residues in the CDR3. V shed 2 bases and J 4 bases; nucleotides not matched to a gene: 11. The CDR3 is CASSIFAGGGTYNEQFF. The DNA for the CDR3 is TGTGCCAGTAGTATATTTGCCGGCGGGGGTACGTACAATGAGCAGTTCTTC.

The CDR3 DNA reads TGTGCCAGCGCCTCGGGGGTCCACGAGCAGTACTTC. This codes for CASASGVHEQYF. The rearrangement joins TRBV12-3 or TRBV12-4 to TRBJ2-7; tentative D call: TRBD2 (6 bases). Trimming took 8 bases from V and 5 from J, leaving 13 bases between them. CDR3 length equals 12 residues.

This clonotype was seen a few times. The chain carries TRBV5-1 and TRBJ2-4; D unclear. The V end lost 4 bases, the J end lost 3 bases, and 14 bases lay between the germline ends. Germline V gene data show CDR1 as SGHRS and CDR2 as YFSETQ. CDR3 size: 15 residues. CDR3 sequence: CASSQLSRGKNIQYF. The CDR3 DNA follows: TGCGCCAGCAGCCAGCTGTCCCGTGGCAAAAACATTCAGTACTTC.

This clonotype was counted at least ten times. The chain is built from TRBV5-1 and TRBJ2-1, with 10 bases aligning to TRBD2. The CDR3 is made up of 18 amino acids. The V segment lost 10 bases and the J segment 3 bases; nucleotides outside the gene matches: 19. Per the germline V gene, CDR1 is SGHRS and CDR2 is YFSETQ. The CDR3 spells CASKPPTSGEPGYNEQFF. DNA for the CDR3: TGCGCCTCCAAACCCCCTACTAGCGGGGAACCGGGCTACAATGAGCAGTTCTTC.

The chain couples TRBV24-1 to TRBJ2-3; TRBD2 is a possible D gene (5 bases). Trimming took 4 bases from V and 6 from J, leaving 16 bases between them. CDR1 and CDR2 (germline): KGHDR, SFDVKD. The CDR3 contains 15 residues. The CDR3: CATSDPRGVPDTQYF. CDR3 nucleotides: TGTGCCACCAGTGACCCTCGGGGAGTGCCCGATACGCAGTATTTT.

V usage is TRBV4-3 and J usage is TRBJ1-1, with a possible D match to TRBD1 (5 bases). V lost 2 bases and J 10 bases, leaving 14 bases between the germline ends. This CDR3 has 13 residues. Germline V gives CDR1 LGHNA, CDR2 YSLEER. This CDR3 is CASSQNFRERAFF. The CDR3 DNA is TGCGCCAGCAGCCAAAATTTCAGGGAAAGAGCTTTCTTT.

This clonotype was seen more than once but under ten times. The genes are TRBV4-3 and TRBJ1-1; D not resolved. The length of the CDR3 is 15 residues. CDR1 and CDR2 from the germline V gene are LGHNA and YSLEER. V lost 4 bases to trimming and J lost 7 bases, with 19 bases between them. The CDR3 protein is CASSPAWEGFGEAFF. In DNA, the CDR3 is TGCGCCAGCAGCCCGGCCTGGGAGGGCTTCGGTGAAGCTTTCTTT.

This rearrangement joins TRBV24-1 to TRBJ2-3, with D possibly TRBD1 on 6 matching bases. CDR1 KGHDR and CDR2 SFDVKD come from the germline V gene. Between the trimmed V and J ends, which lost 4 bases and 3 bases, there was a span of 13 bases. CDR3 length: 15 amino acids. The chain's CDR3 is CATSELQGQTDTQYF. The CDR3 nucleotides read TGTGCCACCAGTGAGCTGCAGGGGCAAACAGATACGCAGTATTTT.

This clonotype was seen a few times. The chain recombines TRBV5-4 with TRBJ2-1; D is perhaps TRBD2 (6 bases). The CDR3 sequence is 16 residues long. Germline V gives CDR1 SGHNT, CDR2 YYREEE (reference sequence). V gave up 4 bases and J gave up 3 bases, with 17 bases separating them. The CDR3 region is CASSPPRSGYYNEQFF. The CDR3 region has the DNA TGTGCCAGCAGCCCCCCAAGGAGCGGGTACTACAATGAGCAGTTCTTC. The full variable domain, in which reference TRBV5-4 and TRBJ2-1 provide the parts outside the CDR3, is ETGVTQSPTHLIKTRGQQVTLRCSSQSGHNTVSWYQQALGQGPQFIFQYYREEENGRGNFPPRFSGLQFPNYSSELNVNALELDDSALYLCASSPPRSGYYNEQFFGPGTRLTVL.

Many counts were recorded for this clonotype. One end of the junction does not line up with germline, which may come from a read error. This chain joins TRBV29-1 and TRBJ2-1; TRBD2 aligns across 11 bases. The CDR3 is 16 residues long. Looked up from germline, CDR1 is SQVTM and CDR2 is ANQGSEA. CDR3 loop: CSLDSGGADSYNEQFF. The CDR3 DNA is TGCAGCCTTGATAGCGGGGGGGCTGACTCCTACAATGAGCAGTTCTTC.

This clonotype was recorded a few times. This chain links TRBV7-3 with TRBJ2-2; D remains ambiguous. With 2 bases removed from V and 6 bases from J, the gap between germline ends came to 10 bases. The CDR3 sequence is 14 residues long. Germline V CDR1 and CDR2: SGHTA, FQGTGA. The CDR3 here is CASSLSLSSGELFF. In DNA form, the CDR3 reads TGTGCCAGCAGCTTATCTTTGAGTTCCGGGGAGCTGTTTTTT.

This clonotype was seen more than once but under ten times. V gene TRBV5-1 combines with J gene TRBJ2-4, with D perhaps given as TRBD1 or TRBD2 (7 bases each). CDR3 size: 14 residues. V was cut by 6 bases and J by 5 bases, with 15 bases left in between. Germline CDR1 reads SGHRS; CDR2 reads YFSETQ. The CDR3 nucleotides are TGCGCCAGCACCAGGGGGGGTATCGAAAACATTCAGTACTTC. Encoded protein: CASTRGGIENIQYF.

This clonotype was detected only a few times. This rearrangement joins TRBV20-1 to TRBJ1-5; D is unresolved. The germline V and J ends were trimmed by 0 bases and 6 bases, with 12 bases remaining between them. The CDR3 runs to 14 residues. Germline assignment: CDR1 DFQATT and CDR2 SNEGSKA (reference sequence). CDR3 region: CSARDRSAGQPQHF. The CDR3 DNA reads TGCAGTGCTAGAGACAGGTCTGCCGGTCAGCCCCAGCATTTT.

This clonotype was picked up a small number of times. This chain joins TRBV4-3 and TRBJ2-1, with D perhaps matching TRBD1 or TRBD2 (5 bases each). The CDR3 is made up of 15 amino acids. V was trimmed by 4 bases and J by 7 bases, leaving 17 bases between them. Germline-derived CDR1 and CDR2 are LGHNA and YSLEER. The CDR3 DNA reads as TGCGCCAGCAGCCCCAAGGGGCTAGCTGGAAATGAGCAGTTCTTC. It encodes CASSPKGLAGNEQFF.